Below, 9 T cell receptor beta chains from the same sample are listed, as sequenced in a study of T-cell memory formation after mild COVID-19 (dated by TCRdb to 2020 to 2022). Libraries were constructed by 5' RACE. Instrument on record: Illumina NovaSeq 6000. In-frame beta chains were kept once TCRdb had trimmed the public reads at Q25 with fastp and called clones with MiXCR. Each record represents a unique CDR3 protein, reported with the most common genes and DNA among its rows. The sample profile shows roughly 380,000 distinct CDR3 sequences; 25% to 30% of them were found once. Around an eighth of the sample lies in the top ten. Sequencing was done on a sample of PBMCs or a T cell subset sorted from them (not recorded which). The receptor source for this set is an adult woman who had mild COVID-19 (a few samples of this study predate the infection). The sample titles of this study are shuffled in the database, so cell type and time point are left out; the donor was told from shared clones.

This rearrangement joins TRBV20-1 to TRBJ1-6; a possible D gene is TRBD1 (6 bases). This CDR3 comprises 17 residues. With 5 bases removed from V and 9 bases from J, the gap between germline ends came to 26 bases. Germline CDR1 DFQATT, CDR2 SNEGSKA (reference sequence). CDR3 nucleotide sequence: TGCAGTGCTCACTCTAGCGGGGGCAGTCTACGGTTTTCACCCCTCCACTTT. It encodes CSAHSSGGSLRFSPLHF.

In its sample, this clonotype was seen a few times. The J gene is TRBJ1-2, the V gene TRBV5-1, with TRBD1 as a possible D gene (5 bases). Trimming took 0 bases from V and 4 from J, leaving 10 bases between them. The CDR3 is made up of 14 amino acids. Germline CDR1 and CDR2: SGHRS and YFSETQ. CDR3 in DNA: TGCGCCAGCAGCTTGGCCGACAGCACCTATGGCTACACCTTC. This gives the protein CASSLADSTYGYTF. The full variable domain, its missing parts supplied by reference TRBV5-1 and TRBJ1-2, is KAGVTQTPRYLIKTRGQQVTLSCSPISGHRSVSWYQQTPGQGLQFLFEYFSETQRNKGNFPGRFSGRQFSNSRSEMNVSTLELGDSALYLCASSLADSTYGYTFGSGTRLTVV.

This clonotype was recorded a few times. V usage is TRBV29-1 and J usage is TRBJ1-1; 10 bases fit TRBD1. V was pared by 4 bases and J by 4 bases, with 3 bases of the junction left unmatched. Per the germline V gene, CDR1 is SQVTM and CDR2 is ANQGSEA. The CDR3 is made up of 13 amino acids. The CDR3 region is CSVVGQGVTEAFF. As DNA, the CDR3 is TGCAGCGTTGTAGGACAGGGGGTCACTGAAGCTTTCTTT.

This clonotype was observed a few times. The chain has TRBV15 and TRBJ2-7, with a tentative D call TRBD2 (6 bases). Per germline, CDR1 LNHNV and CDR2 YYDKDF (reference sequence). V shed 4 bases and J shed 4 bases, with 8 bases lying between them. The CDR3 sequence is 12 residues long. The CDR3 spells CATSISGYEQYF. In DNA, the CDR3 is TGTGCCACCAGCATTAGCGGATACGAGCAGTACTTC.

The rearrangement links TRBV29-1 to TRBJ1-4; D is perhaps TRBD1 (6 bases). V gave up 7 bases and J gave up 6 bases, with 12 bases separating them. Germline CDR1 and CDR2: SQVTM and ANQGSEA. This CDR3 is 12 amino acids long. The CDR3 DNA sequence: TGCAGCGCGAGAGGGGGAGATGAAAAACTGTTTTTT. It yields the protein CSARGGDEKLFF.

The V gene is TRBV29-1, the J gene TRBJ1-2; 9 positions match TRBD1. This CDR3 contains 13 residues. Germline CDR1 reads SQVTM; CDR2 reads ANQGSEA. Trimming cost V 6 bases and J 0 bases; bases outside gene matches: 2. In nucleotides, the CDR3 is TGCAGCGTCGGGACAGGGACTAACTATGGCTACACCTTC. It encodes CSVGTGTNYGYTF.

A few counts support this clonotype. The V call is TRBV4-1, the J call TRBJ1-2, with 7 bases matching TRBD1. J lost 5 bases, V lost 8 bases, and 8 bases had no gene match. The CDR3 has 13 residues. Germline V lookup: CDR1 MGHRA, CDR2 YSYEKL. The CDR3 DNA follows: TGCGCCAGCTACGGACAGGACAAATATGGCTACACCTTC. Translation: CASYGQDKYGYTF.

The chain combines TRBV4-1 with TRBJ1-3; D gene ambiguous. The V gene's germline CDR1 is MGHRA and CDR2 YSYEKL. The germline V and J ends were trimmed by 2 bases and 1 base, with 21 bases remaining between them. The CDR3 is 19 amino acids. The CDR3 bases are TGCGCCAGCAGCCAACACCTGATCTTTCTACTGGGATCTGGAAACACCATATATTTT. Translation: CASSQHLIFLLGSGNTIYF.

This chain uses TRBV10-3 with TRBJ2-3; D not certain. V lost 6 bases and J lost 0, with 10 bases in between. In germline, CDR1 is ENHRY, CDR2 SYGVKD. This CDR3 is built from 14 residues. CDR3 region: CAISRRASTDTQYF. The CDR3, as DNA: TGTGCCATCAGCCGCCGCGCTAGCACAGATACGCAGTATTTT.